This is a list of T cell receptor beta chains from one sample in a study of breast tumors, draining lymph nodes, adjacent tissues. TCRdb redid the calling of the multiplex PCR reads with MiXCR, one entry per CDR3 protein. The data hold approximately 230,000 distinct CDR3 sequences, with less than 40% observed a single time. Sequenced material: axillary lymph node tissue. All receptors derive from a female donor with breast cancer. Some clones in this sample may be carry-over from other donors' samples. Both conserved end residues are part of each CDR3. D genes are given only for firm matches. Size tells how often a clone was seen (once, few, many) or the class of an expanded clone, and some rows leave it out.

d_call	v_call	clone_size	j_call	cdr3_nt	cdr3_aa
TRBD2	TRBV2	-	TRBJ2-7	TGTGCCAGCAGGGGGACTAGCGGGATCTCCTACGAGCAGTACTTC	CASRGTSGISYEQYF
-	TRBV5-1	many	TRBJ2-5	TGCGCCAGCAGCTTGGTCTCTGAGGGCCGTGGAGAGACCCAGTACTTC	CASSLVSEGRGETQYF
-	TRBV11-3	-	TRBJ2-1	TGTGCCAGCCGGAGGTTCAATGAGCAGTTCTTC	CASRRFNEQFF
-	TRBV28	-	TRBJ1-2	TGTGCCAGCCGGAAGAACGATTATGGCTACACCTTC	CASRKNDYGYTF
-	TRBV12-5	many	TRBJ1-2	TGTGCTAGTGGGGGGGGGCAGACGAAAAACTATGGCTACACCTTC	CASGGGQTKNYGYTF
-	TRBV5-1	many	TRBJ2-3	TGCGCCAGCAGCTTGGCGGCTAGCCCAACAGATACGCAGTATTTT	CASSLAASPTDTQYF
TRBD2	TRBV4-1	-	TRBJ2-2	TGCGCCAGCAGCCAACGGGGGGGGGCCAGAACCGGGGAGCTGTTTTTT	CASSQRGGARTGELFF
TRBD2	TRBV7-3	-	TRBJ2-5	TGTGCCAGCAGCTTAGGATTTAGCGGGCAAGAGACCCAGTACTTC	CASSLGFSGQETQYF
-	TRBV28	-	TRBJ2-7	TGTGCCAGCAGTTTATCTCCCCGCTACGAGCAGTACTTC	CASSLSPRYEQYF
TRBD1	TRBV2	-	TRBJ1-5	TGTGCCAGCGCCTACCAGGGGGCAGTCATCGTCAATCAGCCCCAGCATTTT	CASAYQGAVIVNQPQHF
TRBD1	TRBV4-2	-	TRBJ1-3	TGTGCCAACAGCCAAGACCCCCGACAGGGCCTTGGAAACACCATATATTTT	CANSQDPRQGLGNTIYF
-	TRBV9	many	TRBJ2-3	TGTGCCAGCGCCTTTCAAGGGGCAGATACGCAGTATTTT	CASAFQGADTQYF
-	TRBV20-1	-	TRBJ2-7	TGCAGTGCTAGAGCGGTAGGGGACCACGAGCAGTACTTC	CSARAVGDHEQYF
TRBD1	TRBV5-1	many	TRBJ2-1	TGCGCCAGCAGCTATGGGACAGGGAAGTTAAATGAGCAGTTCTTC	CASSYGTGKLNEQFF
TRBD1	TRBV3-1	few	TRBJ1-6	TGTGCCAGCAGCTCGACAGGGAGCTCCTATAATTCACCCCTCCACTTT	CASSSTGSSYNSPLHF
-	TRBV15	-	TRBJ1-5	TGTGCCACCAGCAGACATCCCTCAGGGGAGGGCAATCAGCCCCAGCATTTT	CATSRHPSGEGNQPQHF
-	TRBV19	many	TRBJ1-6	TGTGCCAGTAAACTGGGGGCGGAGGGTAATTCACCCCTCCACTTT	CASKLGAEGNSPLHF
-	TRBV5-1	-	TRBJ2-5	TGCGCCAGCAGCTTGGTTACGGAGTCGGGGACCCAGTACTTC	CASSLVTESGTQYF
-	TRBV2	many	TRBJ2-2	TGTGCCAGCGGCGGGAACACCGGGGAGCTGTTTTTT	CASGGNTGELFF
-	TRBV6-5	many	TRBJ2-7	TGTGCCAGCAGTCACTCGTCGGACACAGCCTACGAGCAGTACTTC	CASSHSSDTAYEQYF
-	TRBV19	many	TRBJ1-3	TGTGCCAGTACTCGTGGAAACACCATATATTTT	CASTRGNTIYF
-	TRBV5-1	many	TRBJ1-2	TGCGCCAGCAGCGCCTCTCCAGGGGCGGTGAACTATGGCTACACCTTC	CASSASPGAVNYGYTF
TRBD1	TRBV2	many	TRBJ1-5	TGTGCCAGCAGTAAAGGGACAGCAAATCAGCCCCAGCATTTT	CASSKGTANQPQHF
-	TRBV29-1	many	TRBJ2-7	TGCAGCGTTGGAGAATACGAGCAGTACTTC	CSVGEYEQYF
TRBD1	TRBV5-5	many	TRBJ2-5	TGTGCCAGCAGCCAATCAACAGGGGGCCGGGAGACCCAGTACTTC	CASSQSTGGRETQYF
-	TRBV27	few	TRBJ2-3	TGTGCCAGCAGTTTAGACTATTCCCTTGGCACAGATACGCAGTATTTT	CASSLDYSLGTDTQYF
TRBD2	TRBV18	-	TRBJ2-1	TGTGCCAGCTCACCACGTGCGGGAGATGTGAACAATGAGCAGTTCTTC	CASSPRAGDVNNEQFF
-	TRBV5-6	many	TRBJ1-2	TGTGCCAGCAGCTCCGACGCGGGGTATGGCTACACCTTC	CASSSDAGYGYTF
TRBD2	TRBV2	once	TRBJ2-7	TGTGCCAGCAGGTGGACTAGCGGGAGAATCAGCGAGCAGTACTTC	CASRWTSGRISEQYF
TRBD2	TRBV3-1	-	TRBJ2-7	TGTGCCAGCAGCCGAAGTGGGAGGGACTTTAGCAACGAGCAGTACTTC	CASSRSGRDFSNEQYF
-	TRBV5-6	many	TRBJ2-3	TGTGCCAGCAGCTTGCCAGGGACTAGCACAGATACGCAGTATTTT	CASSLPGTSTDTQYF
TRBD2	TRBV2	many	TRBJ2-1	TGTGCCAGCAGTGGGGGAGCGGGAGTCCCCAATGAGCAGTTCTTC	CASSGGAGVPNEQFF
-	TRBV6-6	many	TRBJ2-3	TGTGCCAGCAGGGAGTGGGCAGATACGCAGTATTTT	CASREWADTQYF
TRBD1	TRBV19	-	TRBJ1-5	TGCGCCAGTAGTATTCTCGCGGACAGGGTGCAGCCCCAGCATTTT	CASSILADRVQPQHF
-	TRBV28	-	TRBJ2-5	TGTGCCAGCATCGGGGGCAATGTGGGGCAAGAGACCCAGTACTTC	CASIGGNVGQETQYF
-	TRBV7-2	few	TRBJ1-2	TGTGCCAGCAGTCGTAAGTTGACAGGAACCAACTATGGCTACACCTTC	CASSRKLTGTNYGYTF
-	TRBV20-1	once	TRBJ2-3	TGCAGTGCTAGAGACGCGAGCGGTCTAGTCACGCAGTATTTT	CSARDASGLVTQYF
TRBD1	TRBV6-6	many	TRBJ2-3	TGTGCCAGCAGTTACCCATCCGGGACAGGGACGACAGATACGCAGTATTTT	CASSYPSGTGTTDTQYF
-	TRBV5-4	many	TRBJ2-3	TGTGCCAGCAGCTTCGGTGTCACTAGCAGGCACTCAACAGATACGCAGTATTTT	CASSFGVTSRHSTDTQYF
TRBD2	TRBV2	-	TRBJ2-5	TGTGCCAGCAGTTTTAGCGGGAGGGAGGAGACCCAGTACTTC	CASSFSGREETQYF
-	TRBV9	-	TRBJ1-2	TGTGCCAGCAGCGCTAGGGGTACGCGCTACACCTTC	CASSARGTRYTF
-	TRBV27	-	TRBJ2-6	TGTGCCAGCAGTTTGTTCGGGAGAAGTGGGGCCAACGTCCTGACTTTC	CASSLFGRSGANVLTF
-	TRBV2	once	TRBJ2-1	TGTGCCAGCAGGTTAGACCTCCTTTACAATGAGCAGTTCTTC	CASRLDLLYNEQFF
TRBD1	TRBV20-1	-	TRBJ1-6	TGCAGTGCTAGACGACAGGGGGCAGGGCCCCTCCACTTT	CSARRQGAGPLHF
TRBD2	TRBV25-1	-	TRBJ2-7	TGTGCCAGTATTACGACTAGCGGGAGGGCCATGGGCTACGAGCAGTACTTC	CASITTSGRAMGYEQYF
-	TRBV19	-	TRBJ1-4	TGTGCCAGTAGTATTGCCGGAGGAAACGAAAAACTGTTTTTT	CASSIAGGNEKLFF
TRBD1	TRBV28	many	TRBJ1-2	TGTGCCAGCAGGCTGGGGACAGGGGCTTTTGGCTACACCTTC	CASRLGTGAFGYTF